This T cell receptor (beta chain) stems from a study of CD8 T cells in Susac syndrome. Study results and limitations: The relatively small number of individuals in the TCR sequencing and HLA analysis was acknowledged by the study.

V shed 6 bases and J shed 4 bases, with 10 bases lying between them. The CDR3 has 13 residues. CDR1 SNHLY and CDR2 FYNNEI come from the germline V gene. CD8+ and CD4+ blood T cells underwent TCR beta sequencing. The CD8+ and CD4+ T cells were negatively isolated, with the TEMRA cells enriched by FACS. It was with random hexamers that roughly 0.5 to 1 ug RNA was reverse transcribed. immunoSEQ multiplex PCR amplified TCR beta CDR3 across 54 Vbeta, 13 Jbeta. One entry per CDR3 protein results from TCRdb running MiXCR on the immunoSEQ multiplex PCR reads. Counted here are around 170,000 distinct CDR3 sequences, 90% to 95% occurring once; the ten biggest clones make up more than 0.07%. As concerns this clonotype: Its antigen remains unknown.

This rearrangement joins TRBV2 to TRBJ1-5, with D possibly being TRBD1 (6 bases). Sequencing was done on a sample of CD4+ T cells from PBMCs. The TCR originated in a human donor in good health. CDR3 sequence reads: CASRYRVNQPQHF. In DNA form, the CDR3 reads TGTGCCAGCAGGTACAGGGTTAATCAGCCCCAGCATTTT.